This T cell receptor (beta chain) was documented in a study of human thymus T cells. Profiling relied on immunoSEQ multiplex PCR, and the TCRdb table lists in-frame clones only, not all of them. The repertoire includes tens of thousands of clones, about 95% of them detected once, and approximately 0.17% sits in the top ten. V lost 7 bases to trimming and J lost 7 bases; unmatched junction nucleotides: 14. The CDR3 has 15 residues. Germline lookup yields CDR1 SEHNR and CDR2 FQNEAQ (reference sequence). The genes are TRBV7-9 and TRBJ1-2, with 8 bases lining up with TRBD1. Sequencing was done on a sample of blood. The source of this sequence is a girl less than two years old with a congenital heart defect but otherwise immunologically healthy. The CDR3 spells CASTSRAQGEGGYTF. The CDR3 DNA reads as TGTGCCAGCACTTCGAGGGCACAGGGGGAAGGTGGCTACACCTTC.